The 4 T cell receptor beta chains listed next were all sequenced from one sample in a study of T cells in Graves' hyperthyroidism and ophthalmopathy. Template material for amplifying TCR beta CDR3 regions consisted of RNA transcripts. The TCR CDR3 first-round RT-PCR relied on the HTBI primer set. TCRdb independently ran MiXCR on the multiplex PCR reads; one entry per CDR3 protein. The repertoire holds about 610,000 distinct CDR3 sequences, with roughly 46% as singletons. What was sequenced was peripheral blood or thyroid tissue (not recorded which). These receptors all stem from a woman between 18 and 30 years old with Graves' hyperthyroidism.

The sample holds many counts of this clonotype. A much larger clone lies one base from this, so it may be a read error. The chain couples TRBV12-3 or TRBV12-4 to TRBJ1-1; the D gene is possibly TRBD1 (5 bases). The CDR3 spans 14 residues. V was pared by 5 bases and J by 9 bases, with 19 bases between. The chain's CDR3 is CASSGDSAYSKAFF. CDR3 DNA sequence: TGTGCCAGCAGTGGTGACAGTGCTTACTCTAAAGCTTTCTTT.

CDR3 in DNA: TGTGCCAGCAGTTACCCCCTCCGGGACAGGGCATGGCCCCAGCATTTT. Translating gives CASSYPLRDRAWPQHF. The V call is TRBV6-5, the J call TRBJ1-5; TRBD1 aligns across 9 bases. This CDR3 comprises 16 residues. Germline V CDR1 and CDR2: MNHEY, SVGAGI. After removal of 2 bases from V and 9 bases from J, the junction contained 11 bases not matched to a gene.

In this sample, this clonotype turned up many times. The chain is built from TRBV2 and TRBJ1-5; D is unresolved. This CDR3 contains 11 residues. V was pared by 8 bases and J by 7 bases, with 9 bases between. Germline CDR1 reads SNHLY; CDR2 reads FYNNEI. The CDR3 DNA sequence: TGTGCCAGCGGGCCGGAGCAGCCCCAGCATTTT. Translating gives CASGPEQPQHF.

The chain is built from TRBV4-2 and TRBJ2-7; TRBD2 is a possible D gene (6 bases). The CDR3 length is 15 residues. Germline V gene sequence: CDR1 LGHNA, CDR2 YNFKEQ. Trimming cost V 4 bases and J 7 bases, with 20 bases left between them. CDR3 sequence: CASSLTSIIIGEQYF. CDR3 nucleotide sequence: TGTGCCAGCAGCCTGACTAGTATTATTATTGGGGAGCAGTACTTC.